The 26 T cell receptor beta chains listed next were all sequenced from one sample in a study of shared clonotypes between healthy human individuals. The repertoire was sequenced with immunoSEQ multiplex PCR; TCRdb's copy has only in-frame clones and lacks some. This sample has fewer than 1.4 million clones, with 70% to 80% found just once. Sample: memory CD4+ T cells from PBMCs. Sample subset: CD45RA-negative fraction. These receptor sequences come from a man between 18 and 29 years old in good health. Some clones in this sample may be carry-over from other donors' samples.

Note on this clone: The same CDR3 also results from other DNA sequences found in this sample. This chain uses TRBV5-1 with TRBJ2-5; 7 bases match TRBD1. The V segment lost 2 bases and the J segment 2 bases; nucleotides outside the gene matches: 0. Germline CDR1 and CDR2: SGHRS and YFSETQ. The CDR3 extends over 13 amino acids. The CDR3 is CASSLQGQETQYF. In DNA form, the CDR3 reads TGCGCCAGCAGCTTACAGGGGCAAGAGACCCAGTACTTC.

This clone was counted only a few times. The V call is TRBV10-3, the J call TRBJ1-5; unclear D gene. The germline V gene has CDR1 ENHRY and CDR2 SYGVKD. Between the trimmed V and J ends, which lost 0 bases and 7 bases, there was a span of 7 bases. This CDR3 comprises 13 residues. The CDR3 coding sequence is TGTGCCATCAGTGAGTCGGGGTCACAGCCCCAGCATTTT. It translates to CAISESGSQPQHF.

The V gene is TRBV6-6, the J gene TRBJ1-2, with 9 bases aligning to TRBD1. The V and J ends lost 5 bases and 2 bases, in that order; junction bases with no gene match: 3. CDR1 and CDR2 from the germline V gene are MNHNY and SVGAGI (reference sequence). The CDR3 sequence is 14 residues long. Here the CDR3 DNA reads TGTGCCAGCAGTCAAGGACAGGGGAACTATGGCTACACCTTC. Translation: CASSQGQGNYGYTF.

CDR3 DNA sequence: TGTGCCAGCAATGAGGGCTGGGGAGAGACCCAGTACTTC. Translating it yields CASNEGWGETQYF. The chain has TRBV2 and TRBJ2-5; a possible D gene is TRBD2 (5 bases). V lost 7 bases and J 4 bases, leaving 13 bases between the germline ends. The germline gives CDR1 SNHLY, CDR2 FYNNEI. CDR3 length: 13 residues.

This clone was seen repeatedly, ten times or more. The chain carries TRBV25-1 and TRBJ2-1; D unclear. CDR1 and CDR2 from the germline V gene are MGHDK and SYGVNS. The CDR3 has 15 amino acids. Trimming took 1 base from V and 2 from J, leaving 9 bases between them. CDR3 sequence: CASSEFVGPYNEQFF. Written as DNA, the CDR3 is TGTGCCAGCAGTGAATTTGTGGGTCCCTACAATGAGCAGTTCTTC.

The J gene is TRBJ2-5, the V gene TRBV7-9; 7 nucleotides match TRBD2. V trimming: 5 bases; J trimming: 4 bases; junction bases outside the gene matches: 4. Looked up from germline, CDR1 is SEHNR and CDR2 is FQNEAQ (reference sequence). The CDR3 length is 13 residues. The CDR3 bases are TGTGCCAGCAGCGCACTAGCGTTAGAGACCCAGTACTTC. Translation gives CASSALALETQYF.

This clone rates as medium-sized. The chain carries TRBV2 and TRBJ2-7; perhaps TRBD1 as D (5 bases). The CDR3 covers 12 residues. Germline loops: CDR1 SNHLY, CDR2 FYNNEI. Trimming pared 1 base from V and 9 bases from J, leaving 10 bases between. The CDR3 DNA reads TGTGCCAGCAGTGAAGGGCAGGGCGGGCAGTACTTC. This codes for CASSEGQGGQYF.

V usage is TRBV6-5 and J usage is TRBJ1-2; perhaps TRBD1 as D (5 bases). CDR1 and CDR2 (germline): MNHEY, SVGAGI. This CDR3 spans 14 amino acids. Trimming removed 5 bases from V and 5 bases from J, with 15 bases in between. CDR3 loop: CASSPSGTLYGYTF. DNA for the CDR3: TGTGCCAGCAGTCCTTCGGGGACTCTGTATGGCTACACCTTC.

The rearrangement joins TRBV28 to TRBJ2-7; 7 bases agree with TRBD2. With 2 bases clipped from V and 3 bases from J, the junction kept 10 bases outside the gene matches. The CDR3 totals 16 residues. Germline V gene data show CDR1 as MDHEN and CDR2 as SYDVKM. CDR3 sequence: CASSLPGGRASYEQYF. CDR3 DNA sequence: TGTGCCAGCAGTTTACCCGGGGGGAGGGCCAGCTACGAGCAGTACTTC.

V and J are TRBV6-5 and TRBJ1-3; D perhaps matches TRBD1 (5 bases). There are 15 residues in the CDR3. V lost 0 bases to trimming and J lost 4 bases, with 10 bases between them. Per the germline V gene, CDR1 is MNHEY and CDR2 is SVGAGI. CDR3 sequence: CASSYSTAGGNTIYF. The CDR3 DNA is TGTGCCAGCAGTTACTCGACAGCGGGAGGAAACACCATATATTTT.

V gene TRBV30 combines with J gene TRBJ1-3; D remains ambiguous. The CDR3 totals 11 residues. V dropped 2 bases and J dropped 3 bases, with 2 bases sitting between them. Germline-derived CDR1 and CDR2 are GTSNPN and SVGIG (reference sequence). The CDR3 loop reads CAWSLGNTIYF. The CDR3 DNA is TGTGCCTGGAGTCTTGGAAACACCATATATTTT.

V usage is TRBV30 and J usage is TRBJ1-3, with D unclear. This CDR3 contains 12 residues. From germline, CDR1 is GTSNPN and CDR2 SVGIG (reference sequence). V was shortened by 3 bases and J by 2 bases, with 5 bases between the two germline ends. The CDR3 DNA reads TGTGCCTGGAGCCCCGCTGGAAACACCATATATTTT. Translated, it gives CAWSPAGNTIYF.

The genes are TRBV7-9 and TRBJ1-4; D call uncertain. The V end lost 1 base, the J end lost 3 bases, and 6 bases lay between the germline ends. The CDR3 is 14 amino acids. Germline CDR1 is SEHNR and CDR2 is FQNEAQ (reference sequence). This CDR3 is CASSLGVANEKLFF. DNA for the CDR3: TGTGCCAGCAGCTTAGGGGTCGCTAATGAAAAACTGTTTTTT.

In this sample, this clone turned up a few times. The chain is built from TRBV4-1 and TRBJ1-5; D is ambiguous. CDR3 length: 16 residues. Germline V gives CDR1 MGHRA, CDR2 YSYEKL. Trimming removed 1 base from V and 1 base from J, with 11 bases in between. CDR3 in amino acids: CASSQAGVSSNQPQHF. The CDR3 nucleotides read TGCGCCAGCAGCCAAGCTGGAGTGTCAAGCAATCAGCCCCAGCATTTT.

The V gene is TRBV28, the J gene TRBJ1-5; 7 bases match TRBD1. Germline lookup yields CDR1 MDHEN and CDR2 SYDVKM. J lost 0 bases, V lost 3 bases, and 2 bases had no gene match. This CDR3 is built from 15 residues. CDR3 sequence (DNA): TGTGCCAGCAGTTTTACAGGGGTTAGCAATCAGCCCCAGCATTTT. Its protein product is CASSFTGVSNQPQHF.

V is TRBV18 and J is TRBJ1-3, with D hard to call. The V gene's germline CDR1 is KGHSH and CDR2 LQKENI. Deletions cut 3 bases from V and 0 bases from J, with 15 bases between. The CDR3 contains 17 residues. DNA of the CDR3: TGTGCCAGCTCACCCCAAGTCGACCGAAGCTCTGGAAACACCATATATTTT. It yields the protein CASSPQVDRSSGNTIYF.

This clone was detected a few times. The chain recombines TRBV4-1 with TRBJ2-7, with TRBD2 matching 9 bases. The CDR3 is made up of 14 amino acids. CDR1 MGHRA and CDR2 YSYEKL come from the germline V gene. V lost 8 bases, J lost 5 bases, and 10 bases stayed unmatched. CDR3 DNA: TGCGCCAGCGTAGTACATAGCGGGAGCCACGAGCAGTACTTC. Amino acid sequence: CASVVHSGSHEQYF.

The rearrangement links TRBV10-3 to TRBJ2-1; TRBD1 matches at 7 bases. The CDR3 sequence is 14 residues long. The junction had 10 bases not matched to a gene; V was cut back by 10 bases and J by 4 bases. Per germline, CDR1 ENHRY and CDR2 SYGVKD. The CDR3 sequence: CATGITGEYNEQFF. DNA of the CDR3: TGTGCCACCGGGATAACAGGGGAATACAATGAGCAGTTCTTC.

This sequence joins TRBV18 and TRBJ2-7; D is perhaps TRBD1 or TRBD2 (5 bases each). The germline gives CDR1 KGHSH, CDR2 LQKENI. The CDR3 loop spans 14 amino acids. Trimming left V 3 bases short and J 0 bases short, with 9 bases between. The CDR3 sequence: CASSPEGFSYEQYF. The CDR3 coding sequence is TGTGCCAGCTCACCCGAGGGGTTCTCCTACGAGCAGTACTTC. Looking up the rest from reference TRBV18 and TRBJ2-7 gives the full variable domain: NAGVMQNPRHLVRRRGQEARLRCSPMKGHSHVYWYRQLPEEGLKFMVYLQKENIIDESGMPKERFSAEFPKEGPSILRIQQVVRGDSAAYFCASSPEGFSYEQYFGPGTRLTVT.

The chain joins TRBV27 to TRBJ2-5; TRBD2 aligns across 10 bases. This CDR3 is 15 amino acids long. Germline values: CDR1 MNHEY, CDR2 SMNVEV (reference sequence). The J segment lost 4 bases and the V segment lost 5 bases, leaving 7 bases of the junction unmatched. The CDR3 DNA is TGTGCCAGCAGTCTCGGGACTAGCGATCCAGAGACCCAGTACTTC. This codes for CASSLGTSDPETQYF.

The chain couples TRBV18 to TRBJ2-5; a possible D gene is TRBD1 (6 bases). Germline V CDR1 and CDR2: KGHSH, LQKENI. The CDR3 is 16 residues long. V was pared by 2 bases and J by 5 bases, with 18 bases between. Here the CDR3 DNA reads TGTGCCAGCTCACCAGGGGTTGTCGCAGGGGTGGAGACCCAGTACTTC. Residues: CASSPGVVAGVETQYF. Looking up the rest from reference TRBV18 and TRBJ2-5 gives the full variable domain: NAGVMQNPRHLVRRRGQEARLRCSPMKGHSHVYWYRQLPEEGLKFMVYLQKENIIDESGMPKERFSAEFPKEGPSILRIQQVVRGDSAAYFCASSPGVVAGVETQYFGPGTRLLVL.

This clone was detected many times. The CDR3 DNA is TGTGCCAGCAGCAAGGGACAGTCGACCTATCAGCCCCAGCATTTT. Residues: CASSKGQSTYQPQHF. The chain carries TRBV5-8 and TRBJ1-5, with 7 nucleotides matching TRBD1. With 4 bases clipped from V and 5 bases from J, the junction kept 9 bases outside the gene matches. There are 15 residues in the CDR3. CDR1 and CDR2 from the germline V gene are SGHTS and YDEGEE.

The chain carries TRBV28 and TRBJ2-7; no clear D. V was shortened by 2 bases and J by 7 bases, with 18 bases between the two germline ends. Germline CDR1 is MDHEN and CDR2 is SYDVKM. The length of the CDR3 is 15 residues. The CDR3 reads CASSLVGPKSGEQYF. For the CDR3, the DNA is TGTGCCAGCAGTTTAGTGGGCCCTAAATCCGGAGAGCAGTACTTC.

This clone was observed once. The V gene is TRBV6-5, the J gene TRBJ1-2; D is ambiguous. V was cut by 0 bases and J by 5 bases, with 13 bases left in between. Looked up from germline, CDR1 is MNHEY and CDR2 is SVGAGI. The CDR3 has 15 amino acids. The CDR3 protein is CASSYSAGSGYGYTF. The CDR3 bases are TGTGCCAGCAGTTACTCGGCAGGATCGGGTTATGGCTACACCTTC.

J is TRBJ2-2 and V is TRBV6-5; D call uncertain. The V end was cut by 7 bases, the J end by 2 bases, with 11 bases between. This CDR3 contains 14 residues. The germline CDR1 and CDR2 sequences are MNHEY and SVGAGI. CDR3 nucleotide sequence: TGTGCCAGCAAACGTAGTACTAACACCGGGGAGCTGTTTTTT. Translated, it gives CASKRSTNTGELFF.

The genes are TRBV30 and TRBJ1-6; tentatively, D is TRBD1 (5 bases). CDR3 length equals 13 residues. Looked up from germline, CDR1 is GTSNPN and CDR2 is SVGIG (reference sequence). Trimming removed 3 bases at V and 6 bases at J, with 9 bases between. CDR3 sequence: CAWRWGTNSPLHF. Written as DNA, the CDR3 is TGTGCCTGGAGATGGGGGACTAATTCACCCCTCCACTTT.